This entry features one T cell receptor (beta chain) sequence. No cognate antigen has been identified for it. Qualities for individual bases were not recorded, and no much larger clone is one base off. Participants in the prospective study were enrolled through a virtual design, were aged 18 to 89 years, and lived in roughly 24 United States geographic areas. To assign participants to cohorts, the prospective study relied on clinical history that participants themselves reported in a screening survey and a study questionnaire. Each participant in the prospective study had whole blood, serum and a nasopharyngeal or oropharyngeal swab collected by mobile phlebotomists. Prospective study participants could optionally give additional blood draws and questionnaires over an approximately two-month period. Before DNA extraction, prospective study blood samples were shipped either frozen or at room temperature.

TCRbeta CDR3 regions were amplified from genomic DNA using the immunoSEQ Assay, a bias-controlled multiplex PCR. Regarding the original processing steps: Nucleated cell counts per sample were estimated from amplification of reference gene primers within the assay. Sequence reads were collapsed and filtered to measure the absolute abundance of every unique TCRbeta CDR3 rearrangement. Productive Simpson clonality was computed per sample as the square root of Simpson's diversity index over productive rearrangements. This immuneACCESS table, as held by TCRdb, lists in-frame sequences with V and J called but not all clones. Of the missing ones, under half trace to an unresolved V gene in checked studies; the others have no known cause. Clone size and V and J calls were adopted from that table, with D and trimming inferred from the DNA. The sample table contains fewer than 350,000 clones; only one count was recorded for roughly 93% of them. The ten largest clonotypes hold approximately 2.5% of the sample.

This record belongs to a study of blood T cell repertoires in COVID-19 (dated by TCRdb to 2018 to 2020). In the study overall: The collaborator samples originated in the United States, Italy and Spain and spanned the acute and convalescent phases of COVID-19. A freely available public database, intended as a resource for researchers studying the immune response to SARS-CoV-2, is where the repertoires were released. The sample metadata nearly always contained a de-identified subject ID, COVID-19 status, age in years and sex. The prospective study material was composed of cDNA or gDNA derived from T cells, B-cell-depleted T cells, or PBMCs. Subjects who had been exposed to COVID-19, were actively infected with it, or had recovered from it provided the deeply sampled blood TCRbeta repertoires that made up the dataset. The samples were drawn from two sources: the first 160 participants of the ongoing ImmuneRACE study, and about 1,300 subjects contributed by 6 global collaborators. HLA class I and class II types, where available, came from metadata supplied by the sample provider rather than from assay-based typing.

Findings and caveats that apply to the study as a whole: The quantity of clinical and demographic metadata differed by source and by participant and was supplied without curation.

Taken from cysteine to phenylalanine, the CDR3 has 12 residues. The entry retains the CDR3 DNA only, 36 bases that are in frame from base 1. Cut back by 5 bases and 6 bases, the V and J ends lie 9 bases apart. Based on the germline V gene, the CDR1 and CDR2 sequences are ENHRY and SYGVKD. The TCR was taken from a woman in her forties with acute COVID-19. The sequenced sample was PBMCs or T cells enriched from blood (not recorded which). Here the chain combines TRBV10-3 and TRBJ2-3, with the D gene too uncertain to name. The DNA sequence is TGTGCCATCAGTTCGACTGGGGATACGCAGTATTTT. This is translated as CAISSTGDTQYF.